These 15 T cell receptor beta chains originate from one sample sequenced in a study of cytomegalovirus exposure and HLA in healthy donors (dated by TCRdb to between 2016 and 2019). Library construction relied on the immunoSEQ multiplex PCR assay. A mixture of 60 forward primers for TCR Vbeta segments and 13 reverse primers for TCR Jbeta segments was used in the multiplex PCR. Not all clones reach the TCRdb copy of this immuneACCESS table, which keeps in-frame sequences only. Checked studies attribute under half of the gap to unresolved V genes and leave the rest unexplained. The sample table records some 100,000 clones; roughly 80% of these occur just once. The ten largest clones capture around 1.2% of the sample. Source material: PBMCs. These receptors came from a girl aged 2 to 9 in good health and CMV-seropositive.

This clone was seen a handful of times. The chain links TRBV28 to TRBJ2-1, with TRBD2 matching 8 bases. Germline V lookup: CDR1 MDHEN, CDR2 SYDVKM. The CDR3 consists of 15 residues. The junction had 7 bases not matched to a gene; V was cut back by 5 bases and J by 4 bases. The CDR3 loop reads CASSNRAGAYNEQFF. The CDR3 region has the DNA TGTGCCAGCAGTAATAGAGCGGGAGCTTACAATGAGCAGTTCTTC. Using reference TRBV28 and TRBJ2-1 for the parts outside the CDR3, the full variable domain is DVKVTQSSRYLVKRTGEKVFLECVQDMDHENMFWYRQDPGLGLRLIYFSYDVKMKEKGDIPEGYSVSREKKERFSLILESASTNQTSMYLCASSNRAGAYNEQFFGPGTRLTVL.

V and J are TRBV10-3 and TRBJ2-7; 7 bases match TRBD2. The CDR3 contains 13 residues. Germline trimming cut 4 bases from V and 3 bases from J; bases unmatched to any gene: 3. The germline CDR1 and CDR2 sequences are ENHRY and SYGVKD. In nucleotides, the CDR3 is TGTGCCATCAGTGGGGTAGCGGGCTACGAGCAGTACTTC. Translation: CAISGVAGYEQYF.

V gene TRBV5-1 combines with J gene TRBJ1-4; no reliable D call. Trimming pared 7 bases from V and 0 bases from J, leaving 10 bases between. The CDR3 sequence is 14 residues long. Germline lookup yields CDR1 SGHRS and CDR2 YFSETQ. DNA for the CDR3: TGCGCCAGCCGCATCGGGGCAACTAATGAAAAACTGTTTTTT. It codes for CASRIGATNEKLFF.

The chain employs TRBV6-5 and TRBJ2-3; perhaps TRBD1 as D (6 bases). The germline CDR1 and CDR2 sequences are MNHEY and SVGAGI. The V gene lost 5 bases and the J gene lost 7 bases, with 16 bases spanning the gap. CDR3 length: 14 amino acids. In DNA form, the CDR3 reads TGTGCCAGCAGTAACGATCCAGGGGCTAATACGCAGTATTTT. It specifies CASSNDPGANTQYF.

Written as DNA, the CDR3 is TGTGCCAGTAGTACAAGACAGGTGCGGGACACCGGGGAGCTGTTTTTT. It encodes CASSTRQVRDTGELFF. This rearrangement joins TRBV19 to TRBJ2-2; D may be TRBD1 (6 bases). The germline V and J ends were trimmed by 4 bases and 3 bases, with 15 bases remaining between them. The CDR3 totals 16 residues. The germline V gene encodes CDR1 LNHDA and CDR2 SQIVND (reference sequence).

This chain links TRBV14 with TRBJ1-1, with 9 bases aligning to TRBD1. The CDR3 consists of 14 residues. Germline assignment: CDR1 SGHDN and CDR2 FVKESK. The V gene end was trimmed by 1 base and the J gene end by 9 bases; junction bases not matched to a gene: 6. The CDR3 nucleotides are TGTGCCAGCAGCCAAGTCCGGGACAGGGAAAAAGCTTTCTTT. Translating gives CASSQVRDREKAFF.

The count of this clone is one. The chain carries TRBV27 and TRBJ2-7, with 13 bases fitting TRBD2. Per germline, CDR1 MNHEY and CDR2 SMNVEV (reference sequence). The J segment lost 6 bases and the V segment lost 3 bases, leaving 5 bases of the junction unmatched. This CDR3 comprises 15 residues. In nucleotides, the CDR3 is TGTGCCAGCAGTTTCCGGACTAGCGGGAGCGCCGAGCAGTACTTC. Translated, it gives CASSFRTSGSAEQYF.

The chain employs TRBV28 and TRBJ1-5; D gene uncertain. V gave up 3 bases and J gave up 1 base, with 7 bases separating them. In germline, CDR1 is MDHEN, CDR2 SYDVKM. This CDR3 is 14 amino acids long. CDR3 amino acids: CASSFRLSNQPQHF. CDR3 DNA: TGTGCCAGCAGTTTTAGACTGAGCAATCAGCCCCAGCATTTT.

This clone was recorded only once. This sequence joins TRBV19 and TRBJ1-5; D perhaps matches TRBD1 (5 bases). Germline CDR1 reads LNHDA; CDR2 reads SQIVND (reference sequence). The germline V and J ends were trimmed by 8 bases and 4 bases, with 18 bases remaining between them. This CDR3 is built from 15 residues. CDR3 DNA sequence: TGTGCCAGTGAAAAAGGGGACTGGAGAAATCAGCCCCAGCATTTT. Translated, it gives CASEKGDWRNQPQHF.

V and J are TRBV28 and TRBJ2-7; D is perhaps TRBD1 (5 bases). CDR3 length: 13 amino acids. Trimming shortened V by 6 bases and J by 6 bases, and 15 bases separated the two germline ends. Per the germline V gene, CDR1 is MDHEN and CDR2 is SYDVKM. CDR3 in DNA: TGTGCCAGCAGGCCCTTAGGGGCGGTCGAGCAGTACTTC. The encoded protein is CASRPLGAVEQYF.

This clone was observed once. The V call is TRBV28, the J call TRBJ2-5; 7 bases map to TRBD2. The DNA matches TRBJ2-7 better at its end, which makes the J call doubtful. Looked up from germline, CDR1 is MDHEN and CDR2 is SYDVKM. There are 15 residues in the CDR3. CDR3 nucleotides: TGTGCCAGCCGGGGAGAGGCGGGACTATCCTACGAGCAGTACTTC. It encodes CASRGEAGLSYEQYF.

Points on this clone: The junction shows a germline mismatch at one end, possibly a read error. The chain is built from TRBV27 and TRBJ1-2; D remains ambiguous. The CDR3 contains 14 residues. Germline V gene lookup returns CDR1 MNHEY and CDR2 SMNVEV (reference sequence). Here the CDR3 reads CASGFSPPNYGYTF. As DNA, the CDR3 is TGTGCCAGCGGTTTCAGTCCACCAAACTATGGCTACACCTTC.

The CDR3 DNA is TGCAGCGTTGGGCGGGCATCCTACGAGCAGTACTTC. Its translation is CSVGRASYEQYF. The rearrangement joins TRBV29-1 to TRBJ2-7; tentative D call: TRBD2 (5 bases). Germline V CDR1 and CDR2: SQVTM, ANQGSEA. There are 12 residues in the CDR3. Trimming removed 4 bases at V and 1 base at J, with 8 bases between.

This clone was recorded once. The chain has TRBV9 and TRBJ1-2; the match to TRBD1 covers 8 bases. The ends lost 0 bases at V and 5 bases at J; junction bases unmatched: 6. Germline-derived CDR1 and CDR2 are SGDLS and YYNGEE. The CDR3 is made up of 15 amino acids. Here the CDR3 reads CASSVGTGLEYGYTF. For the CDR3, the DNA is TGTGCCAGCAGCGTAGGGACAGGGTTAGAGTATGGCTACACCTTC. The full variable domain, in which reference TRBV9 and TRBJ1-2 provide the parts outside the CDR3, is DSGVTQTPKHLITATGQRVTLRCSPRSGDLSVYWYQQSLDQGLQFLIQYYNGEERAKGNILERFSAQQFPDLHSELNLSSLELGDSALYFCASSVGTGLEYGYTFGSGTRLTVV.

The chain joins TRBV30 to TRBJ2-1; 8 positions agree with TRBD2. CDR1 is GTSNPN and CDR2 is SVGIG in the germline V gene (reference sequence). CDR3 size: 12 residues. Trimming took 6 bases from V and 9 from J; bases not matched to a gene: 7. The CDR3 DNA reads as TGTGCCTGTCGTCCGGGAGGGGGTGAGCAGTTCTTC. This sequence encodes CACRPGGGEQFF.